The TCR beta chain described here comes from a study of shared clonotypes between healthy human individuals. Study context: A couple of women and a few men aged 18 to 49 made up the donors.

Between the trimmed V and J ends, which lost 0 bases and 7 bases, there was a span of 21 bases. CDR1 is GTSNPN and CDR2 is SVGIG in the germline V gene (reference sequence). CDR3 length: 16 residues. The authors ran the assay at deep level. TCRdb's table, derived via immunoSEQ multiplex PCR, lists solely in-frame clones and lacks some. The table has fewer than 1.8 million clones, 97% to 99% seen once; the top ten hold roughly 0.36%. The receptor's source is a man younger than 45 in good health. The gene calls are TRBV30 and TRBJ1-2; a weak D match, TRBD1 (5 bases). Sequencing was done on a sample of naive CD4+ T cells sorted from blood. Subset reported: CD45RA+ positively selected. As DNA, the CDR3 is TGTGCCTGGAGTGTACAAGGGACGAGCCAATTCCGTGGCTACACCTTC. This encodes CAWSVQGTSQFRGYTF.